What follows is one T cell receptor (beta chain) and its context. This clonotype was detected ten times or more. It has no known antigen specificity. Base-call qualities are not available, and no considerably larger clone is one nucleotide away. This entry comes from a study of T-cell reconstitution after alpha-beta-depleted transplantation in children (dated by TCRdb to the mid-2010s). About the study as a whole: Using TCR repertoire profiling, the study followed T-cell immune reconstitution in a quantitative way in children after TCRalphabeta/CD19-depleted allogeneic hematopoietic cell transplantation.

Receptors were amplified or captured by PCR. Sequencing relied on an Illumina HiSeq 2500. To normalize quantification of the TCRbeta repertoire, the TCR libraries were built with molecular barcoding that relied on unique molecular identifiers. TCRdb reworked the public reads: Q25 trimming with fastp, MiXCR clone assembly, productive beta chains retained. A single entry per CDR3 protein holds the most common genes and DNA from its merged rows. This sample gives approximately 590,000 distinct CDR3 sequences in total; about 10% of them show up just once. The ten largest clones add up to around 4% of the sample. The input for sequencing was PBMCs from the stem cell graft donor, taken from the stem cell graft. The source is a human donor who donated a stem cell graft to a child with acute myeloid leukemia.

The CDR3 is CASSLGSPSNTGELFF. The DNA is TGTGCCAGCAGTTTAGGTAGCCCATCGAACACCGGGGAGCTGTTTTTT. The chain was built from TRBV12-3 or TRBV12-4 and TRBJ2-2; too little of a D gene remains to name it. Cut back by 1 base and 0 bases, the V and J ends lie 9 bases apart. The CDR3 measures 16 amino acids from cysteine to phenylalanine. Kept here is only the CDR3 DNA, which spans 48 bases and is read in frame from base 1.